This T cell receptor (beta chain) was identified in a study of massively parallel sequencing of T cell beta chains (dated by TCRdb to about 2009). In the study overall: The study profiled human TCR beta CDR3 diversity in peripheral blood using 5'-RACE, Illumina short-read sequencing and a dedicated short-read assembly strategy. Broad study findings and their caveats: Within the 30,000 to 35,000 distinct clonotypes, single-copy clonotypes accounted for more than 65% of clonotypes but just 15% to 20% of assemblies. The reported gene usage frequencies may have been skewed by preferential PCR amplification of some TRBV and TRBJ sequences. The length of CDR3 beta varied from 21 to 81 nucleotides, with the peak at 45 nucleotides. Subsampling showed clonotype counts rising linearly with read number, indicating sequencing depth was far from saturation. Usage of TRBV genes spanned from roughly 0.0098% for TRBV17 up to about 25% for TRBV20-1, while TRBJ usage spanned from about 1.6% for TRBJ2-6 up to roughly 17% for TRBJ2-1. A unique TRBV gene could be assigned to only about 23,000 (approximately 67%) of the clonotypes. Most clonotypes (about 65% of the roughly 30,000) were supported by a single sequence read, by which apparent diversity could in principle be inflated. Because the RNA was pooled from many donors, population-average clonotype abundance rather than any individual repertoire is reflected in the results.

The donor pool comprised under 500 males and about 170 females, all aged about 18 to 45 years. Peripheral leukocyte polyA+ RNA was isolated from 150 to 200 liters of pooled peripheral blood. The starting material was a commercial mRNA preparation from normal human peripheral blood leukocytes pooled from 550 or so individuals. Including the terminal cysteine and phenylalanine, the CDR3 comprises 14 residues. The only DNA kept is the CDR3, 42 bases in frame from the first base. Deletion took 1 base off V and 3 bases off J, with a span of 13 bases between the germline ends. CDR1 DFQATT and CDR2 SNEGSKA are derived from the germline V gene (reference sequence). The table lists this clonotype with a count of one. This receptor's antigen is unknown. Base qualities are not provided; no much larger clone lies one nucleotide away. Just one read gives weak support. The instrument given in TCRdb is Illumina Genome Analyzer II. Two rounds of nested PCR with TRBC1/TRBC2-specific primers yielded a RACE product of about 520 bp, which was gel-purified. To give RACE a 5' anchor, first-strand cDNA synthesis used a TRBC-specific primer together with a template-switching oligonucleotide. Since the RACE amplicon was too long to sequence directly with short reads, the amplicon was concatemerized by ligation and then sheared by sonication. PAGE was used to isolate a size fraction of 100 to 300 bp, and that fraction then underwent shotgun sequencing on the Illumina platform. Sequencing on an Illumina GAII produced 18.8 million 36-nt reads and 21.7 million 50-nt single-end reads in separate runs. The authors' analysis ran thus. The pooled 40 million or so reads were assembled with iSSAKE using parameters -m 15, -o 2 and -r 0.7. Seeds for the de novo CDR3 beta assemblies came from reads aligning to the ends of Ensembl TRBV gene predictions that carried unmatched junctional bases. Clonotype abundance was estimated as the number of matching assembled contigs, not raw read depth. Among the assembled clonotypes, about 2,100 (around 6%) contained in-frame stop codons and were discarded, which left about 35,000 productive clonotypes. Of the 288 unique TCR sequences obtained by Sanger sequencing of cloned RACE products, roughly 71% were also present in the Illumina assembly. TCRdb reran the public reads through fastp at Q25 and MiXCR, keeping productive beta chains. Records with the same CDR3 protein are collapsed into one entry carrying the most frequent genes and DNA. TCRdb, not the original authors, processed these V and J calls. The sample includes 4,000 to 4,500 distinct CDR3 sequences, with over 35% observed a single time. Nearly 3% of the sample is taken by the ten largest.

The chain joins TRBV20-1 to TRBJ2-7, with the D call tentatively TRBD1 or TRBD2, each fitting 5 bases. What was sequenced was commercial RNA from peripheral blood pooled from many donors. The clonotype was recovered from a pool of human donors in good health; the sample was commercial RNA pooled from many donors. The DNA sequence is TGCAGTGCTAGAGTTCGGAGGACAAGCTACGAGCAGTACTTC. Its translation is CSARVRRTSYEQYF.